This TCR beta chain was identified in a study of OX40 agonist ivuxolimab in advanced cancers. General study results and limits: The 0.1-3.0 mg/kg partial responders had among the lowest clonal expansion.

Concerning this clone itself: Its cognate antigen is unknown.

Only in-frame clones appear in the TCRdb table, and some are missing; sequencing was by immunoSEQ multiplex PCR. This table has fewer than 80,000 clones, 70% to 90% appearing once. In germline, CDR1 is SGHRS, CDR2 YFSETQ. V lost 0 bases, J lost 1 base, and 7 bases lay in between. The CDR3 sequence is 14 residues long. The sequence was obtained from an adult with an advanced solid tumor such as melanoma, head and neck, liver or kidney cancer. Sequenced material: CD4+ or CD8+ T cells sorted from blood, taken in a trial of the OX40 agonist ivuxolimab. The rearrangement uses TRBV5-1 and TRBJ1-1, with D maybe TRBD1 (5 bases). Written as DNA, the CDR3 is TGCGCCAGCAGCTTGGAAAGGGGGAACACTGAAGCTTTCTTT. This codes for CASSLERGNTEAFF.